The entry below gives a single TCR beta chain sequence along with its context. What it recognizes is unknown. The data originate from a study of cytomegalovirus exposure and HLA in healthy donors. Study information: The Caucasian-associated ancestry cluster held 80% to 90% of 300 to 450 genotyped donors. General observations from the study: Overall, about 160 TCR beta chains were annotated as cytomegalovirus-associated. Prior analysis indicated that the majority of TCR beta V segments exhibited productivity approximately 87% or approximately 30% of the time.

The CDR3 length is 14 residues. CDR1 is ENHRY, CDR2 SYGVKD, per germline. The V segment lost 7 bases and the J segment 2 bases; nucleotides outside the gene matches: 5. 60 Vbeta and 13 Jbeta primers were used in PCR. As processed by the authors: The authors later counted 75 million to 90 million unique TCR beta chains, 9 million to 12 million of them shared. This table comes from immunoSEQ multiplex PCR, and its TCRdb copy is limited to in-frame clones, with some not included. V, J and clone size derive from that table, while D and trimming were established from the DNA sequence. The table has roughly 150,000 clones, 70% to 85% seen once.

The J gene is TRBJ2-1, the V gene TRBV10-3; 7 bases map to TRBD2. The receptor's source is a male donor in good health and CMV-seronegative. The sample comprised PBMCs. The CDR3 region is CAITEGRAYNEQFF. The CDR3 nucleotides read TGTGCCATCACAGAAGGGAGGGCCTACAATGAGCAGTTCTTC.